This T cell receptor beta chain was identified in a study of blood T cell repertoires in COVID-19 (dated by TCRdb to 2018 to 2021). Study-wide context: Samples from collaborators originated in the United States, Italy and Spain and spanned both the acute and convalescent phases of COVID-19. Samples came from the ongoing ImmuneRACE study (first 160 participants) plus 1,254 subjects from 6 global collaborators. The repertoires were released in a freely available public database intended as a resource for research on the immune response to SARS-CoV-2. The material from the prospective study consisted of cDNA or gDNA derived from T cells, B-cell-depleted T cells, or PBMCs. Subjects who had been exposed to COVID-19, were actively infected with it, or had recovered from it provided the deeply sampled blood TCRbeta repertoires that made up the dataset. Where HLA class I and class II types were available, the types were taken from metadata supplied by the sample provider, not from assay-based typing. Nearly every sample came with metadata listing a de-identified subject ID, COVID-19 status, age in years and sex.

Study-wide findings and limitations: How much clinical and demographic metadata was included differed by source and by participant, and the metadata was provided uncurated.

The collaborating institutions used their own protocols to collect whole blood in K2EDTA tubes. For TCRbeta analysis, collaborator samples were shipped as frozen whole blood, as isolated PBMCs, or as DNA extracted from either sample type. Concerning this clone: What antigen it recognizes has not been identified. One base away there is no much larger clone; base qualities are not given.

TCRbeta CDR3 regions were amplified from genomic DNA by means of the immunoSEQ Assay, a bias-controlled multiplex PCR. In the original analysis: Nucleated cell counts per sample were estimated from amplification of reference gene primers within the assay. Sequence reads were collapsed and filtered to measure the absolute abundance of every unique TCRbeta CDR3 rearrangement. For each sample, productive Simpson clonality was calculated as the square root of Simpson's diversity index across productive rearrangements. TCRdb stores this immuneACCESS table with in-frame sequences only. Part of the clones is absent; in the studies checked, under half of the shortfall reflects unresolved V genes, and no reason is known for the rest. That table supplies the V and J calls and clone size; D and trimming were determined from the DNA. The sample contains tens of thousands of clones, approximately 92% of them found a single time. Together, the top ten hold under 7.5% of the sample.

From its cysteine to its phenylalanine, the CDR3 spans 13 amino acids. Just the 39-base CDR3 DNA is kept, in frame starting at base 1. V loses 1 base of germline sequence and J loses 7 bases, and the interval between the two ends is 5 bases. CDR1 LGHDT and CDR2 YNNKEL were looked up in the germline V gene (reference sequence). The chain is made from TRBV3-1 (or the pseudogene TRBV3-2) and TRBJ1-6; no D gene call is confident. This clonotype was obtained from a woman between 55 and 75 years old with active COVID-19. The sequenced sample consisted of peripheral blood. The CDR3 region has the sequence CASSQGGNSPLHF. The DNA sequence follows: TGTGCCAGCAGCCAAGGAGGAAATTCACCCCTCCACTTT.